Below are 22 T cell receptor beta chains sequenced from a single sample in a study of chemoradiotherapy in HPV16-positive cancers (dated 2022 in TCRdb). Receptor amplification or capture employed the immunoSEQ multiplex PCR assay. TCRdb stores this immuneACCESS table with in-frame sequences only. Part of the clones is absent; in the studies checked, under half of the shortfall reflects unresolved V genes, and no reason is known for the rest. The table for this sample lists 7,500 or so clones; over 70% of them were counted only once. The ten largest clones represent 4.5% to 5.5% of the sample. The sample consisted of tumor tissue, taken from a patient who underwent chemoradiotherapy. These receptors were obtained from a human donor with HPV-associated anogenital cancer.

The chain has TRBV5-1 and TRBJ1-4, with D possibly being TRBD1 (6 bases). This CDR3 is 16 amino acids long. Trimming removed 7 bases at V and 0 bases at J, with 16 bases between. Per germline, CDR1 SGHRS and CDR2 YFSETQ. Here the CDR3 reads CASANLTGTTNEKLFF. CDR3 sequence (DNA): TGCGCCAGCGCTAACCTCACAGGGACAACTAATGAAAAACTGTTTTTT.

This clone is a singleton in its sample. The chain recombines TRBV4-2 with TRBJ2-1, with 7 bases aligning to TRBD2. The CDR3 consists of 16 residues. V was clipped by 1 base and J by 5 bases; unmatched bases: 8. CDR1 LGHNA and CDR2 YNFKEQ come from the germline V gene. The CDR3 region is CASSQGGGSGDNEQFF. As DNA, the CDR3 is TGTGCCAGCAGCCAAGGTGGCGGGAGTGGGGACAATGAGCAGTTCTTC.

This clone was counted between two and nine times. The rearrangement links TRBV6-1 to TRBJ2-7; D is possibly TRBD1 (6 bases). There are 15 residues in the CDR3. V was pared by 7 bases and J by 1 base, with 17 bases between. CDR1 and CDR2 from the germline V gene are MNHNS and SASEGT. CDR3 sequence: CASTTGLGRSYEQYF. The CDR3 nucleotides read TGTGCCAGCACTACAGGGCTAGGACGATCCTACGAGCAGTACTTC.

J is TRBJ1-2 and V is TRBV7-6; perhaps TRBD1 as D (6 bases). V dropped 11 bases and J dropped 5 bases, with 9 bases sitting between them. CDR1 and CDR2 (germline): SGHVS, FNYEAQ. CDR3 length: 10 residues. The CDR3 loop is CASTGYGYTF. CDR3 sequence (DNA): TGTGCCTCAACAGGGTATGGCTACACCTTC.

The chain couples TRBV7-3 to TRBJ2-6; D uncertain. Germline CDR1 and CDR2: SGHTA and FQGTGA. V lost 3 bases to trimming and J lost 3 bases, with 3 bases between them. The CDR3 contains 13 residues. The CDR3 DNA reads as TGTGCCAGCAGCTTTTTTGGGGCCAACGTCCTGACTTTC. This encodes CASSFFGANVLTF.

V and J are TRBV28 and TRBJ2-7; D might be TRBD2 (6 bases). Trimming pared 5 bases from V and 2 bases from J, leaving 16 bases between. Germline lookup yields CDR1 MDHEN and CDR2 SYDVKM. The CDR3 spans 15 residues. The CDR3 protein is CASSRTGSQTYEQYF. DNA for the CDR3: TGTGCCAGCAGTCGGACCGGGAGTCAGACCTACGAGCAGTACTTC.

The chain employs TRBV19 and TRBJ2-7; perhaps TRBD1 as D (5 bases). The germline V and J ends were trimmed by 4 bases and 5 bases, with 9 bases remaining between them. The CDR3 has 12 residues. Germline CDR1 and CDR2: LNHDA and SQIVND (reference sequence). CDR3 bases: TGTGCCAGTAGTAAACCCAGGGACGAGCAGTACTTC. This translates into CASSKPRDEQYF.

The V and J genes are TRBV5-4 and TRBJ2-1, with 11 bases matching TRBD2. CDR1 is SGHNT and CDR2 is YYREEE in the germline V gene (reference sequence). J gave up 8 bases and V 1 base, and 14 bases lay outside the gene matches. The CDR3 length is 18 residues. CDR3 nucleotide sequence: TGTGCCAGCAGCTTGCTCTTACTAGCGGGAGTTTTTCTCGATGAGCAGTTCTTC. This gives the protein CASSLLLLAGVFLDEQFF. Filled out from reference TRBV5-4 and TRBJ2-1, the complete variable domain reads ETGVTQSPTHLIKTRGQQVTLRCSSQSGHNTVSWYQQALGQGPQFIFQYYREEENGRGNFPPRFSGLQFPNYSSELNVNALELDDSALYLCASSLLLLAGVFLDEQFFGPGTRLTVL.

This chain uses TRBV4-1 with TRBJ1-6; D remains unclear. This CDR3 comprises 16 residues. Trimming shortened V by 0 bases and J by 8 bases, and 14 bases separated the two germline ends. Germline V lookup: CDR1 MGHRA, CDR2 YSYEKL. In nucleotides, the CDR3 is TGCGCCAGCAGCCAAGATTTTTCGGGCCCGTATTCACCCCTCCACTTT. Translation: CASSQDFSGPYSPLHF.

In its sample, this clone is medium-sized. The rearrangement links TRBV29-1 to TRBJ1-3; D unclear. Germline lookup yields CDR1 SQVTM and CDR2 ANQGSEA. This CDR3 is 12 amino acids long. The CDR3 DNA sequence: TGCGGGGTGCGCCTCTCTGGAAACACCATATATTTT. Encoded protein: CGVRLSGNTIYF.

The chain recombines TRBV5-1 with TRBJ2-7, with 10 bases identical to TRBD2. This CDR3 is built from 15 residues. V was clipped by 0 bases and J by 4 bases; unmatched bases: 4. The V gene's germline CDR1 is SGHRS and CDR2 YFSETQ. CDR3 sequence reads: CASSLGASGSYEQYF. The CDR3 DNA follows: TGCGCCAGCAGCTTGGGGGCTAGCGGGAGTTACGAGCAGTACTTC.

This chain joins TRBV21-1 and TRBJ2-7; the tabulated D call, TRBD1, remains unverified against the DNA. TRBV21-1 is a recognized pseudogene. The CDR3 runs 14 residues. The CDR3 spells CASSKRGRDYEQYF. In DNA, the CDR3 is TGTGCCAGCAGCAAAAGAGGCAGGGACTACGAGCAGTACTTC.

This clone showed up just a few times. The V gene is TRBV5-5, the J gene TRBJ2-1; 9 bases agree with TRBD1. The CDR3 is 17 amino acids. With 5 bases clipped from V and 3 bases from J, the junction kept 12 bases outside the gene matches. From germline, CDR1 is SGHKS and CDR2 YYEKEE (reference sequence). CDR3 coding DNA: TGTGCCAGCAGTGAACGTCCGGACAGGGGTCTCTACAATGAGCAGTTCTTC. Translated: CASSERPDRGLYNEQFF.

The V gene is TRBV5-1, the J gene TRBJ2-2; D unclear. V was shortened by 5 bases and J by 4 bases, with 9 bases between the two germline ends. CDR1 is SGHRS and CDR2 is YFSETQ in the germline V gene. This CDR3 is 13 amino acids long. The CDR3 here is CASRVIPTGELFF. Here the CDR3 DNA reads TGCGCCAGCAGGGTAATACCCACCGGGGAGCTGTTTTTT.

This chain links TRBV10-3 with TRBJ1-1; D unresolved. The CDR3 is 11 residues long. Trimming took 6 bases from V and 6 from J, leaving 8 bases between them. Looked up from germline, CDR1 is ENHRY and CDR2 is SYGVKD. CDR3 DNA: TGTGCCATCAGAGGCGGCGCTGAAGCTTTCTTT. Protein product: CAIRGGAEAFF.

V and J are TRBV18 and TRBJ2-1; D possibly uses TRBD1 or TRBD2 (6 bases each). Germline assignment: CDR1 KGHSH and CDR2 LQKENI. The CDR3 has 14 amino acids. V lost 4 bases and J 8 bases, leaving 15 bases between the germline ends. The CDR3 region has the DNA TGTGCCAGCTCACTAGGGGGGCCCGGCGATGAGCAGTTCTTC. Its protein is CASSLGGPGDEQFF.

This clone was seen just once. This chain uses TRBV11-3 with TRBJ2-5, with D tentatively TRBD2 (5 bases). The CDR3 is 13 residues long. V gave up 5 bases and J gave up 5 bases, with 12 bases separating them. CDR1 and CDR2 (germline): SGHNT, YENEEA. The CDR3 sequence: CASSRGYRETQYF. CDR3 DNA: TGTGCCAGCAGCCGAGGGTACCGGGAGACCCAGTACTTC.

The chain combines TRBV7-2 with TRBJ2-3; 12 bases fit TRBD2. V shed 2 bases, J shed 1 base, and the junction held 7 bases outside the gene matches. The CDR3 length is 18 residues. Germline lookup yields CDR1 SGHTA and CDR2 FQGNSA. CDR3 region: CASSLTRLAGVGTDTQYF. Here the CDR3 DNA reads TGTGCCAGCAGCTTAACTCGACTAGCGGGAGTTGGCACAGATACGCAGTATTTT.

There are a few counts of this clone. This chain uses TRBV29-1 with TRBJ1-2; no clear D. The length of the CDR3 is 13 residues. From germline, CDR1 is SQVTM and CDR2 ANQGSEA. With 4 bases removed from V and 6 bases from J, the gap between germline ends came to 15 bases. In nucleotides, the CDR3 is TGCAGCGTTGCTGGCAGTGGAGGAAATGGCTACACCTTC. It specifies CSVAGSGGNGYTF.

With respect to this clone: Other DNA sequences in the same sample also yield this CDR3. The chain couples TRBV5-1 to TRBJ2-1; tentatively, D is TRBD1 (5 bases). The CDR3 length is 13 residues. Germline loops: CDR1 SGHRS, CDR2 YFSETQ. Trimming shortened V by 0 bases and J by 4 bases, and 5 bases separated the two germline ends. Here the CDR3 DNA reads TGCGCCAGCAGCTTGGGACAGTACAATGAGCAGTTCTTC. Amino acids: CASSLGQYNEQFF.

The table lists this clone with a few counts. The genes are TRBV6-6 and TRBJ1-3; D is uncertain. The germline V and J ends were trimmed by 5 bases and 4 bases, with 3 bases remaining between them. Germline values: CDR1 MNHNY, CDR2 SVGAGI (reference sequence). This CDR3 contains 11 residues. The CDR3 loop is CASSAGNTIYF. The CDR3 DNA sequence: TGTGCCAGCAGTGCAGGAAACACCATATATTTT.

Only a few counts were recorded for this clone. The V and J genes are TRBV7-9 and TRBJ2-7, with D possibly being TRBD1 (5 bases). The CDR3 extends over 12 amino acids. Germline lookup yields CDR1 SEHNR and CDR2 FQNEAQ (reference sequence). The V and J ends lost 4 bases and 6 bases respectively, with 10 bases between them. The CDR3 coding sequence is TGTGCCAGCAGCTATACAGGCTCCGAGCAGTACTTC. The encoded protein is CASSYTGSEQYF.